This record covers a single TCR beta chain. This sample was taken from a study of blood T cell repertoires in COVID-19. Overall study: COVID-19 samples, acute and convalescent, were from the United States, Italy and Spain.

The V gene's germline CDR1 is MNHEY and CDR2 SMNVEV (reference sequence). The V gene end was trimmed by 4 bases and the J gene end by 1 base; junction bases not matched to a gene: 1. This CDR3 has 14 residues. Here immunoSEQ multiplex PCR was the method, and the copy in TCRdb shows in-frame clones only, minus some. This repertoire shows a few hundred thousand clones, more than 70% found once; its top ten account for 1.5% to 2%. The sequence was obtained from a woman aged 50 to 60 with acute or convalescent COVID-19. V usage is TRBV27 and J usage is TRBJ1-1; 9 nucleotides agree with TRBD1. What was sequenced was peripheral blood. Written as DNA, the CDR3 is TGTGCCAGCAGTTGGGACAGGGCGAACACTGAAGCTTTCTTT. Amino acid sequence: CASSWDRANTEAFF.